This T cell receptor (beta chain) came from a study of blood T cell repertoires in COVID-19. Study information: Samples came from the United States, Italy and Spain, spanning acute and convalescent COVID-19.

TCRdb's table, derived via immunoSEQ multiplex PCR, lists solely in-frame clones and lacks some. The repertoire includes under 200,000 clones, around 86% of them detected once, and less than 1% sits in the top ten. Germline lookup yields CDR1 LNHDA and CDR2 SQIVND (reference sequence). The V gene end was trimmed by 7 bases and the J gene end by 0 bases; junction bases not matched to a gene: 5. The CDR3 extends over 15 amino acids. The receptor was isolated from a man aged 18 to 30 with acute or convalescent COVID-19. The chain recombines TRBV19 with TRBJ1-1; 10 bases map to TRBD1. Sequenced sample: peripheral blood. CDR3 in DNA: TGTGCCAGTACGGGACAGGGGCCTATGAACACTGAAGCTTTCTTT. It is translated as CASTGQGPMNTEAFF.